This T cell receptor (beta chain) was retrieved from a study of identical twins. Study conclusions and caveats: Cross-sectional statistics, not tracking of the same donors, supported the conclusions. Invariant populations such as MAIT and iNKT cells could partly muddle zero-insertion analyses. With monozygotic twins, out-of-frame TCR alpha sharing exceeded what models estimated.

Each cDNA held unique molecular identifiers, and template switching gave it a universal primer site. TCRdb itself ran the 5' RACE reads through MiXCR, one entry per CDR3 protein. The sample has 700,000 or so distinct CDR3 sequences; more than 6.5% are singletons. Ten or more counts support this clonotype. Its antigen is not identified. This CDR3 is built from 15 residues. The germline CDR1 and CDR2 sequences are LGHNA and YSLEER. V gave up 4 bases and J gave up 1 base, with 13 bases separating them. These data are also associated with another study on yellow fever vaccine responses in identical twins.

Sequenced sample: PBMCs. The receptor's source is a woman aged 18-30 years in good health. The V call is TRBV4-3, the J call TRBJ2-5; no clear D gene. In nucleotides, the CDR3 is TGCGCCAGCAGCCCCTCGGTAGCCCTCCAAGAGACCCAGTACTTC. Translation: CASSPSVALQETQYF.